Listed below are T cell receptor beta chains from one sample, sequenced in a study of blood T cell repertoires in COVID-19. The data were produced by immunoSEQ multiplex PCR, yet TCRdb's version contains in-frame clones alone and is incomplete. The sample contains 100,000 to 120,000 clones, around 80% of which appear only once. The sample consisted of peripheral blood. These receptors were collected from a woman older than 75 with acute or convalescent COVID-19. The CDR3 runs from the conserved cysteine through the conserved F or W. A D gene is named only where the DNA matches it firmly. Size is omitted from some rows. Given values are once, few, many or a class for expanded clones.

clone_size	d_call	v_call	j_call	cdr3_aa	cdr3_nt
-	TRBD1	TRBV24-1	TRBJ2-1	CATSDGDRGINEQFF	TGTGCCACCAGTGATGGGGACAGGGGGATCAATGAGCAGTTCTTC
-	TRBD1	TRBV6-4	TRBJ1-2	CASSDSTGNYGYTF	TGTGCCAGCAGTGACTCGACAGGGAACTATGGCTACACCTTC
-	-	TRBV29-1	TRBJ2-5	CSVEWADRQVSAQYF	TGCAGCGTTGAATGGGCGGATCGACAGGTTTCGGCCCAGTACTTC
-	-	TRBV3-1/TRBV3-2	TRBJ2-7	CASSRQGLPEQYF	TGTGCCAGCAGTCGGCAGGGACTCCCCGAGCAGTACTTC
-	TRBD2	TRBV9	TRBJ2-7	CASSVGGRVSTEQYF	TGTGCCAGCAGCGTAGGGGGGAGGGTTTCCACCGAGCAGTACTTC
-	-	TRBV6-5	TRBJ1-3	CASRVRAGNTIYF	TGTGCCAGCAGGGTCAGGGCCGGAAACACCATATATTTT
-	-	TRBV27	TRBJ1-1	CASSFLGAQDTEAFF	TGTGCCAGCAGTTTTCTGGGGGCGCAGGACACTGAAGCTTTCTTT
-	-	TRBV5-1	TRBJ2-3	CASSAQSTSTDTQYF	TGCGCCAGCAGCGCTCAGTCGACTAGCACAGATACGCAGTATTTT
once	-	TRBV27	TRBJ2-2	CASSLGSGGDTGELFF	TGTGCCAGCAGTTTGGGCTCCGGGGGAGACACCGGGGAGCTGTTTTTT
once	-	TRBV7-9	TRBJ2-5	CASSFTGQETQYF	TGTGCCAGCAGCTTCACAGGACAAGAGACCCAGTACTTC
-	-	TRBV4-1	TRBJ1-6	CASSQDPTGSFSPLHF	TGCGCCAGCAGCCAAGATCCTACAGGGAGTTTTTCACCCCTCCACTTT
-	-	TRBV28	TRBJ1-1	CASSFSGVDTEAFF	TGTGCCAGCAGTTTCTCCGGGGTTGACACTGAAGCTTTCTTT
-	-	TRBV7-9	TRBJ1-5	CASSLAGGSQPQHF	TGTGCCAGCAGCTTAGCAGGGGGAAGTCAGCCCCAGCATTTT
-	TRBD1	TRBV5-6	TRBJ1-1	CASSATGWGIGTEAFF	TGTGCCAGCAGCGCGACAGGGTGGGGAATAGGCACTGAAGCTTTCTTT
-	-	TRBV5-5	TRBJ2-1	CASSFEVSSYNEQFF	TGTGCCAGCAGCTTCGAAGTGAGCTCCTACAATGAGCAGTTCTTC
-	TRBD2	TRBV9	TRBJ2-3	CASSDGLAGGDTQYF	TGTGCCAGCAGCGACGGACTAGCGGGAGGAGATACGCAGTATTTT
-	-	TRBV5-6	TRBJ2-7	CASSLVEGYEQYF	TGTGCCAGCAGCTTGGTGGAGGGATACGAGCAGTACTTC
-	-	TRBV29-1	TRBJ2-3	CTTDTQYF	TGCACAACAGATACGCAGTATTTT
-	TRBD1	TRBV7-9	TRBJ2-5	CASSLTGGRETQYF	TGTGCCAGCAGCTTAACAGGGGGTCGGGAGACCCAGTACTTC
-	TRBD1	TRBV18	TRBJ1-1	CASSRGQDREAFF	TGTGCCAGCTCACGTGGACAGGACCGAGAAGCTTTCTTT
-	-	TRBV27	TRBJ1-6	CASSSVPRSPLHF	TGTGCCAGCAGCTCCGTCCCGCGTTCACCCCTCCACTTT
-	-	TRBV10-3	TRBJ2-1	CAISVTGANEQFF	TGTGCCATCAGTGTAACAGGCGCCAATGAGCAGTTCTTC
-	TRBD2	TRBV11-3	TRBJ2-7	CASSQRGGYEQYF	TGTGCCAGCAGCCAAAGGGGAGGGTACGAGCAGTACTTC
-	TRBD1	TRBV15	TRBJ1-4	CATSRTGYLSTNEKLFF	TGTGCCACCAGCCGGACAGGGTATTTGTCTACTAATGAAAAACTGTTTTTT
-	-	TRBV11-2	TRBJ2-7	CASSLGHLGNYEQYF	TGTGCCAGCAGCTTAGGACATCTCGGGAACTACGAGCAGTACTTC
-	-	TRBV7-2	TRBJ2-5	CASSLGASYGTQYF	TGTGCCAGCAGCTTAGGGGCTAGCTATGGGACCCAGTACTTC
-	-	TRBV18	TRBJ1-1	CASSPTGVNTEAFF	TGTGCCAGCTCACCAACGGGGGTGAACACTGAAGCTTTCTTT
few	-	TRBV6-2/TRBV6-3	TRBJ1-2	CASSYSNERYGYTF	TGTGCCAGCAGTTACTCGAACGAGCGCTATGGCTACACCTTC
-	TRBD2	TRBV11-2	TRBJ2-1	CASSLVGGTSGRSMFF	TGTGCCAGCAGCTTAGTAGGAGGGACTAGCGGGAGGAGTATGTTCTTC
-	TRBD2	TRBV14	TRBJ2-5	CASSLFSGSLRETQYF	TGTGCCAGCAGCCTATTTAGCGGGAGTCTTAGAGAGACCCAGTACTTC
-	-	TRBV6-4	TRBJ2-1	CASSEALHPYNEQFF	TGTGCCAGCAGTGAAGCCCTCCATCCATACAATGAGCAGTTCTTC
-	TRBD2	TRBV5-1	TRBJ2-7	CASSWSGRTSGSYEQYF	TGCGCCAGCAGCTGGTCGGGGCGGACTAGCGGCTCCTACGAGCAGTACTTC
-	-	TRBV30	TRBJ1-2	CAWKGQGGYGYTF	TGTGCCTGGAAGGGGCAGGGCGGCTATGGCTACACCTTC
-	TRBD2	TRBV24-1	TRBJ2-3	CATSDLEASGTTDTQYF	TGTGCCACCAGTGATTTAGAGGCTAGCGGGACCACAGATACGCAGTATTTT
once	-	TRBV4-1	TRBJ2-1	CASSPEKAFRSEQFF	TGCGCCAGCAGCCCAGAGAAGGCCTTTCGGAGTGAGCAGTTCTTC
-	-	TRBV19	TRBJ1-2	CASKAGPGSHYGYTF	TGTGCCAGTAAGGCAGGGCCCGGCTCTCACTATGGCTACACCTTC
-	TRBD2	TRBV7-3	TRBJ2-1	CASSLGRRASGRLNEQFF	TGTGCCAGCAGCTTAGGTCGTCGGGCTAGCGGACGTTTGAATGAGCAGTTCTTC
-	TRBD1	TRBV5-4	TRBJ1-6	CASSFGQGANNSPLHF	TGTGCCAGCAGCTTCGGACAGGGGGCGAATAATTCACCCCTCCACTTT
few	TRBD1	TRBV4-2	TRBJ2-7	CASSQEGKGQGLVGPLSSEQYF	TGTGCCAGCAGCCAAGAGGGTAAGGGACAGGGCCTTGTGGGGCCCCTTTCGTCCGAGCAGTACTTC
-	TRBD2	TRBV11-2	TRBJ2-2	CASSSRGGTGELFF	TGTGCCAGCAGCTCCCGGGGGGGGACCGGGGAGCTGTTTTTT
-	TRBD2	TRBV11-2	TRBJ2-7	CASSLDPGSGNYEQYF	TGTGCCAGCAGCTTAGATCCGGGCAGCGGGAACTACGAGCAGTACTTC
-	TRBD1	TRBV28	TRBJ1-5	CASSSTGASNQPQHF	TGTGCCAGCAGCTCGACAGGGGCCAGCAATCAGCCCCAGCATTTT
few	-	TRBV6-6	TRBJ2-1	CASSLDSEQFF	TGTGCCAGCAGCCTAGACAGTGAGCAGTTCTTC
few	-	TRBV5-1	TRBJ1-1	CASSLGVDRQFNTEAFF	TGCGCCAGCAGCCTCGGCGTTGACAGACAATTTAACACTGAAGCTTTCTTT
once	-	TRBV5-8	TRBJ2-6	CASSPSGANVLTF	TGTGCCAGCAGCCCCTCGGGGGCCAACGTCCTGACTTTC
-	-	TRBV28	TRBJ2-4	CASTGRGALAKNIQYF	TGTGCCAGCACCGGCCGGGGGGCCCTAGCCAAAAACATTCAGTACTTC
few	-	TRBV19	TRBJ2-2	CASSWRRAGELFF	TGTGCCAGTAGTTGGAGGAGGGCCGGGGAGCTGTTTTTT
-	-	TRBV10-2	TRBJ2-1	CASSVSGGRNNEQFF	TGCGCCAGCAGTGTCTCCGGGGGGCGAAACAATGAGCAGTTCTTC
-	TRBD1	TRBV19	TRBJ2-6	CASTSPFQGAWSSGANVLTF	TGTGCCAGTACCTCACCCTTCCAGGGGGCGTGGAGCTCTGGGGCCAACGTCCTGACTTTC
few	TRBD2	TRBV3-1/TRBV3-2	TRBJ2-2	CGGGGTSGSSGELFF	TGTGGCGGGGGCGGCACTAGCGGGAGTTCCGGGGAGCTGTTTTTT
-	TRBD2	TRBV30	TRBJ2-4	CAWSGLAGGPAGIQYF	TGTGCCTGGAGTGGGCTAGCGGGAGGGCCGGCCGGCATTCAGTACTTC
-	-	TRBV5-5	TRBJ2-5	CASSPPGQGRGSGSSAQYF	TGTGCCAGCAGCCCTCCGGGACAGGGCAGGGGGAGCGGGAGTTCGGCCCAGTACTTC
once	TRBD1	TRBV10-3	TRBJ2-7	CAISEGQGGRGIDYEQYF	TGTGCCATCAGTGAGGGACAGGGGGGTAGGGGGATTGATTACGAGCAGTACTTC
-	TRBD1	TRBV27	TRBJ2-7	CASSLSGTGGGEQYF	TGTGCCAGCAGTTTATCCGGGACAGGGGGCGGCGAGCAGTACTTC
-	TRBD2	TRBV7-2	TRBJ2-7	CASSPSGLREYVEQYF	TGTGCCAGCAGCCCCAGCGGGTTGCGGGAGTATGTTGAGCAGTACTTC
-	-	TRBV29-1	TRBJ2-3	CSTRGVSTDTQYF	TGCAGCACCCGTGGAGTAAGCACAGATACGCAGTATTTT
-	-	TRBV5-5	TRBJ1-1	CASSLAASTGKAFF	TGTGCCAGCAGCTTGGCCGCATCTACGGGGAAAGCTTTCTTT
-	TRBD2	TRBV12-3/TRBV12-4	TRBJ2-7	CASRTSGSYEQYF	TGTGCCAGCAGGACTAGCGGGAGCTACGAGCAGTACTTC
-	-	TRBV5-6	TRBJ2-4	CASSPTGTKNIQYF	TGTGCCAGCAGCCCGACGGGAACCAAAAACATTCAGTACTTC
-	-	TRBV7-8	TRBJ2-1	CASSSSAGQPYNEQFF	TGTGCCAGCAGCTCTAGCGCGGGACAGCCCTACAATGAGCAGTTCTTC